This TCR beta chain was recovered during a study of human T cells and chemical hapten exposure. General observations from the study: Expanded TCRs created a significantly greater count of big CDR3 similarity clusters than controls did.

MiXCR, applied by TCRdb to the RACE reads, yields one record per CDR3 protein. The top ten hold 1.5% to 2% of the sample, which has roughly 180,000 distinct CDR3 sequences, around 15% seen once. Note on this clonotype: Its specificity is unknown.

Time point described: patch test 1, 2 weeks after DPC sensitization. Documented treatment: therapeutic diphenylcyclopropenone sensitization with weekly scalp DPC. Extraction of total RNA was performed on unfractionated whole blood. The clonotype originates from a woman aged 30 to 39 with alopecia areata. Some clones in this sample may be carry-over from other donors' samples. The sample in question was whole blood, obtained in connection with sensitization to the hapten diphenylcyclopropenone (DPC).

In DNA, the CDR3 is TGCAGTGCTAGAGATCCTAGCGGGGTATATGAGCAGTTCTTC. Protein product: CSARDPSGVYEQFF. The rearrangement uses TRBV20-1 and TRBJ2-1, with 9 nucleotides matching TRBD2. CDR3 size: 14 residues. The V gene's germline CDR1 is DFQATT and CDR2 SNEGSKA (reference sequence). With 0 bases clipped from V and 8 bases from J, the junction kept 5 bases outside the gene matches.